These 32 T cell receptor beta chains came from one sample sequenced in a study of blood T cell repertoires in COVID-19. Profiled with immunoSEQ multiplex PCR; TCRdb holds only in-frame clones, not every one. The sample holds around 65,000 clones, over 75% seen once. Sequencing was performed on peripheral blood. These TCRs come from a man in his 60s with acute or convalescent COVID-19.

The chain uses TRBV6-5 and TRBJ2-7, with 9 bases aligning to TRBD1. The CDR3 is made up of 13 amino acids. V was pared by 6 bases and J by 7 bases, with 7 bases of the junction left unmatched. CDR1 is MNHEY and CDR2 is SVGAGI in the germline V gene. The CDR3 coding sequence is TGTGCCAGCAGAGGTACAGGGGGCGGGGAGCAGTACTTC. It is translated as CASRGTGGGEQYF.

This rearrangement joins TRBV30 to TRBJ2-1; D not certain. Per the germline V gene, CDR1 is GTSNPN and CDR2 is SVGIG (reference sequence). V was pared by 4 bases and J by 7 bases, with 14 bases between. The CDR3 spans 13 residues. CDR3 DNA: TGTGCCTGGAACCCCTCCCCCGCGAATGAGCAGTTCTTC. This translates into CAWNPSPANEQFF.

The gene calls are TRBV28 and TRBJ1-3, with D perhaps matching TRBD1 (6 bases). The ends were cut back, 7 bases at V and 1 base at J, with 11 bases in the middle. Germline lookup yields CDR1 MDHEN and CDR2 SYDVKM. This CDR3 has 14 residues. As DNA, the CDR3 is TGTGCCAGCACTCAAGGGGGTTCTGGAAACACCATATATTTT. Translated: CASTQGGSGNTIYF.

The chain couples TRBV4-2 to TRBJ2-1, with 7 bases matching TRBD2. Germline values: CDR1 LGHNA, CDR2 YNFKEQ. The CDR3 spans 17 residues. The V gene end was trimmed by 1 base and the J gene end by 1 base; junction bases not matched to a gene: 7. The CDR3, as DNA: TGTGCCAGCAGCCAAGGTACAGCGGGAACGTCCTACAATGAGCAGTTCTTC. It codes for CASSQGTAGTSYNEQFF.

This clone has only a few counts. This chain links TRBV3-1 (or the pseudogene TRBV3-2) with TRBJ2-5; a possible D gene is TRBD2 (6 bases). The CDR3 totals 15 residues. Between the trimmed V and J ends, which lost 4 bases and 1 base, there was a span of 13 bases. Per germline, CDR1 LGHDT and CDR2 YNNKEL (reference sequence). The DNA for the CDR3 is TGTGCCAGCAGCCCGCAGGACTACAGCCAAGAGACCCAGTACTTC. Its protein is CASSPQDYSQETQYF.

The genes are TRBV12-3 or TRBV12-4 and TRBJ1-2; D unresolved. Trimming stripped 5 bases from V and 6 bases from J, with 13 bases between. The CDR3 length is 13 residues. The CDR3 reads CASSPRGRHGYTF. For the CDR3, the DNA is TGTGCCAGCAGTCCCAGAGGAAGGCATGGCTACACCTTC.

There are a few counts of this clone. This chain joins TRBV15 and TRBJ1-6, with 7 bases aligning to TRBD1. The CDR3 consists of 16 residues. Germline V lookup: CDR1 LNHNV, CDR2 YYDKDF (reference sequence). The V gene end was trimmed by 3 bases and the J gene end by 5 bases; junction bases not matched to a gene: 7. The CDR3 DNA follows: TGTGCCACCAGCAGGAAGACAGGGTTGGATAATTCACCCCTCCACTTT. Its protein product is CATSRKTGLDNSPLHF.

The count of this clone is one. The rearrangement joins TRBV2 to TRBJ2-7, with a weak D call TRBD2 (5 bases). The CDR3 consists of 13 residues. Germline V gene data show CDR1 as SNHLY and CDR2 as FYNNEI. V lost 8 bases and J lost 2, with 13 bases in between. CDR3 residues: CASGEAETYEQYF. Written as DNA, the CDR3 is TGTGCCAGCGGGGAAGCGGAGACCTACGAGCAGTACTTC.

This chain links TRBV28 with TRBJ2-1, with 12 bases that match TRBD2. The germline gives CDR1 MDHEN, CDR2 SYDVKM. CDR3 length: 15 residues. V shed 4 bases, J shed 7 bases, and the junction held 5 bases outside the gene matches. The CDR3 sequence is CASSSGLAGSNEQFF. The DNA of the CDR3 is TGTGCCAGCAGTTCCGGACTAGCGGGAAGTAATGAGCAGTTCTTC.

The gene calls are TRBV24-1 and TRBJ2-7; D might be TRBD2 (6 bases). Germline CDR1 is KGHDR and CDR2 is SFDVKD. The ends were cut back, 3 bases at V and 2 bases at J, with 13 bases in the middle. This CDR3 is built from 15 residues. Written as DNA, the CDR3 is TGTGCCACCAGTGATCCGCGGGGTCCCGCCTACGAGCAGTACTTC. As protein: CATSDPRGPAYEQYF.

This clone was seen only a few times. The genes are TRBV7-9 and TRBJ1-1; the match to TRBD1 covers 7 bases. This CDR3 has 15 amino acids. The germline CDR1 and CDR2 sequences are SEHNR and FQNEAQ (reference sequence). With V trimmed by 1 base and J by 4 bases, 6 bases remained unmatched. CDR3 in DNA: TGTGCCAGCAGCTTAGGACAGGGTGTCGGCACTGAAGCTTTCTTT. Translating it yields CASSLGQGVGTEAFF.

CDR3 region: CASSRQATYEQYF. CDR3 DNA sequence: TGTGCCAGCAGTCGACAGGCCACCTACGAGCAGTACTTC. This chain uses TRBV12-3 or TRBV12-4 with TRBJ2-7, with D possibly matching TRBD1 (6 bases). The CDR3 runs 13 residues. V shed 5 bases and J shed 2 bases, with 10 bases lying between them.

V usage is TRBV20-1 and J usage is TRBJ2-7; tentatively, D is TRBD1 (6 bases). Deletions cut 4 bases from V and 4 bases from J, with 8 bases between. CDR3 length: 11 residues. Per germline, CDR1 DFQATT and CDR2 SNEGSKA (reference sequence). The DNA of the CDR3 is TGCAGTGCTACACAGGGATACGAGCAGTACTTC. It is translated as CSATQGYEQYF.

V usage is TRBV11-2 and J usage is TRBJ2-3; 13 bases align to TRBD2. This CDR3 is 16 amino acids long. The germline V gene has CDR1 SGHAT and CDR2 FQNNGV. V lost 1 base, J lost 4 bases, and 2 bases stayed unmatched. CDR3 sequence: CASSLVGLAGADTQYF. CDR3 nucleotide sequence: TGTGCCAGCAGCTTAGTCGGACTAGCGGGAGCAGATACGCAGTATTTT. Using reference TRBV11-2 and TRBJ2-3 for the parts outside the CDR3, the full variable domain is EAGVAQSPRYKIIEKRQSVAFWCNPISGHATLYWYQQILGQGPKLLIQFQNNGVVDDSQLPKDRFSAERLKGVDSTLKIQPAKLEDSAVYLCASSLVGLAGADTQYFGPGTRLTVL.

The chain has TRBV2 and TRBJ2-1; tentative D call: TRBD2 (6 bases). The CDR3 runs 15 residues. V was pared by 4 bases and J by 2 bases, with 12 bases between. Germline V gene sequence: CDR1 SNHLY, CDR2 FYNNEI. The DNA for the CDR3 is TGTGCCAGCAGTGTTTTTAGCGGAACCTACAATGAGCAGTTCTTC. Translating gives CASSVFSGTYNEQFF.

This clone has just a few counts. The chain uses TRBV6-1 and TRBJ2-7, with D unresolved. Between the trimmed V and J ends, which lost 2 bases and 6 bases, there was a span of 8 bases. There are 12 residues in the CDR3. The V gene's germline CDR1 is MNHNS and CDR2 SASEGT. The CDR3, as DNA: TGTGCCAGCAGTGAACCTGAGGTCGAGCAGTACTTC. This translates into CASSEPEVEQYF.

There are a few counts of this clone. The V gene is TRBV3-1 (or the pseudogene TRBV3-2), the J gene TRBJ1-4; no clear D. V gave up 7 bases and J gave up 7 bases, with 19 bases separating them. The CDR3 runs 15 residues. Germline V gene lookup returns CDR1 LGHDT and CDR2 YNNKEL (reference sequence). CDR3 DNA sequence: TGTGCCAGCACCCCGGGGAACGCCTGGGGTGAAAAACTGTTTTTT. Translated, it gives CASTPGNAWGEKLFF.

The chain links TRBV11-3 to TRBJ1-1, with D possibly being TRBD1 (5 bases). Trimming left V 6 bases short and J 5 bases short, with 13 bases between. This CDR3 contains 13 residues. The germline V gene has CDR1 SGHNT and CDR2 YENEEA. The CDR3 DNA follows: TGTGCCAGCAGTTCGGCAGGGAGGACTGAAGCTTTCTTT. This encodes CASSSAGRTEAFF.

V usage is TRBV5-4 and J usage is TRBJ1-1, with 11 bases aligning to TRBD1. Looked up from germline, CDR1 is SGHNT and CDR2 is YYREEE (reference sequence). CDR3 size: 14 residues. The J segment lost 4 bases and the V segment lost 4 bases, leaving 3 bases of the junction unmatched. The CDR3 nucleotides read TGTGCCAGCAGCGGGACAGGGGGGGCCACTGAAGCTTTCTTT. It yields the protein CASSGTGGATEAFF.

In nucleotides, the CDR3 is TGCAGCTCTGGGGGGAGGCGCCAAGAGACCCAGTACTTC. Protein: CSSGGRRQETQYF. V and J are TRBV29-1 and TRBJ2-5; D may be TRBD2 (6 bases). This CDR3 is built from 13 residues. V lost 8 bases and J lost 1, with 14 bases in between. Germline CDR1 is SQVTM and CDR2 is ANQGSEA.

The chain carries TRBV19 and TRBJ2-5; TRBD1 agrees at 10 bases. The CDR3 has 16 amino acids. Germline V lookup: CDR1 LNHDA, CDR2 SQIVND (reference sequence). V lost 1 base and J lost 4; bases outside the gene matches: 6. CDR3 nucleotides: TGTGCCAGTAGTATAGGGGACAGGGGACCATCAGAGACCCAGTACTTC. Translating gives CASSIGDRGPSETQYF.

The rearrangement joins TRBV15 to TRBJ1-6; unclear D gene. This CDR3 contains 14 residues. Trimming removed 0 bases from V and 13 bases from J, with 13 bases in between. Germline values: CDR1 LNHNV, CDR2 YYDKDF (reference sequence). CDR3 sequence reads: CATSRDLNRSPLHF. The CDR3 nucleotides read TGTGCCACCAGCAGAGATTTGAACCGGTCGCCCCTCCACTTT.

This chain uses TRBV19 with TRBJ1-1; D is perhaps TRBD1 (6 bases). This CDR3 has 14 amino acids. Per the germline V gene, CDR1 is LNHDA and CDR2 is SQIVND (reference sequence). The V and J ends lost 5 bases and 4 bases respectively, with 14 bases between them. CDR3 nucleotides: TGTGCCAGTAGTTCCCTCACAGGGCTCACTGAAGCTTTCTTT. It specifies CASSSLTGLTEAFF. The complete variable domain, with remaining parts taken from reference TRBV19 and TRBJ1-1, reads DGGITQSPKYLFRKEGQNVTLSCEQNLNHDAMYWYRQDPGQGLRLIYYSQIVNDFQKGDIAEGYSVSREKKESFPLTVTSAQKNPTAFYLCASSSLTGLTEAFFGQGTRLTVV.

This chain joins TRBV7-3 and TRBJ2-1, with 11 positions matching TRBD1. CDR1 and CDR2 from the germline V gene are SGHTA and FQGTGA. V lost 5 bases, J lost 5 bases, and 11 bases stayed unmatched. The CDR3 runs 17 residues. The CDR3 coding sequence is TGTGCCAGCAGCACCTCCACGGGGACAGGGGGGAACAATGAGCAGTTCTTC. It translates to CASSTSTGTGGNNEQFF. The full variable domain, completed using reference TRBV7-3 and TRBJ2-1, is GAGVSQTPSNKVTEKGKYVELRCDPISGHTALYWYRQSLGQGPEFLIYFQGTGAADDSGLPNDRFFAVRPEGSVSTLKIQRTERGDSAVYLCASSTSTGTGGNNEQFFGPGTRLTVL.

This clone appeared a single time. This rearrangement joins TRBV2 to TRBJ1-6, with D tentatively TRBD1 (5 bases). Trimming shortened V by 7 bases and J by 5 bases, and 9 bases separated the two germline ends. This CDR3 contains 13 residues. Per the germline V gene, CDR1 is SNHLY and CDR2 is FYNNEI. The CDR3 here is CASMTEHNSPLHF. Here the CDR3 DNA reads TGTGCCAGCATGACAGAACATAATTCACCCCTCCACTTT.

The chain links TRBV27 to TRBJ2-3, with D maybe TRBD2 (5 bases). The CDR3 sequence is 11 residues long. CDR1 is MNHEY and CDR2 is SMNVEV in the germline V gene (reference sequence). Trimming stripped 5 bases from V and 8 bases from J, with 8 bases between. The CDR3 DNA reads TGTGCCAGCAGTCTGGGAGTTACGCAGTATTTT. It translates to CASSLGVTQYF.

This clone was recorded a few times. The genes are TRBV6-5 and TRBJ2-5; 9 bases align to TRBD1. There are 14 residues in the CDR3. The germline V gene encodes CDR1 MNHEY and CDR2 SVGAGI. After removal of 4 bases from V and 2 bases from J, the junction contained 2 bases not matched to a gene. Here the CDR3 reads CASSSGTGQETQYF. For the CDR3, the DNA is TGTGCCAGCAGTTCCGGGACAGGGCAAGAGACCCAGTACTTC.

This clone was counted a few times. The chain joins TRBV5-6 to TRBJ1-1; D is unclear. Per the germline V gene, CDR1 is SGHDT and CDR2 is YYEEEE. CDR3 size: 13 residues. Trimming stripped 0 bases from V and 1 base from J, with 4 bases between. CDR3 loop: CASSLGENTEAFF. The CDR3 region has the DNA TGTGCCAGCAGCTTGGGCGAGAACACTGAAGCTTTCTTT. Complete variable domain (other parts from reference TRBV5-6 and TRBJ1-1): DAGVTQSPTHLIKTRGQQVTLRCSPKSGHDTVSWYQQALGQGPQFIFQYYEEEERQRGNFPDRFSGHQFPNYSSELNVNALLLGDSALYLCASSLGENTEAFFGQGTRLTVV.

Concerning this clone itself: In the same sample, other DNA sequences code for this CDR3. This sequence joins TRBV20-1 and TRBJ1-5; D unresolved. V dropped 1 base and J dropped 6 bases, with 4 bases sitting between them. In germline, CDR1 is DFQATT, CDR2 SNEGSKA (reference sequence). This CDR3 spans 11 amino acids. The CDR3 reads CSARVSQPQHF. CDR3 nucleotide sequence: TGCAGTGCTAGAGTCAGTCAGCCCCAGCATTTT.

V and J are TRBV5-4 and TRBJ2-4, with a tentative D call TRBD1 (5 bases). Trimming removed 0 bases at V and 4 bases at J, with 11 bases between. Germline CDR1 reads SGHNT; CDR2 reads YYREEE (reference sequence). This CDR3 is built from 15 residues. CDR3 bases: TGTGCCAGCAGCTTGGTATCAGGGCAGAAAAACATTCAGTACTTC. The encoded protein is CASSLVSGQKNIQYF.

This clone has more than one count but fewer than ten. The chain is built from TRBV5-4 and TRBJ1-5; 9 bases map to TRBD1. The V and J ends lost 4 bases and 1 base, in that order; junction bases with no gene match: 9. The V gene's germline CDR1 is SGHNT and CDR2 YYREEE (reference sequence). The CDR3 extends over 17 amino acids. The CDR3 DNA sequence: TGTGCCAGCAGCACCGGTCCGACAGGGGGGAGCAATCAGCCCCAGCATTTT. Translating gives CASSTGPTGGSNQPQHF.

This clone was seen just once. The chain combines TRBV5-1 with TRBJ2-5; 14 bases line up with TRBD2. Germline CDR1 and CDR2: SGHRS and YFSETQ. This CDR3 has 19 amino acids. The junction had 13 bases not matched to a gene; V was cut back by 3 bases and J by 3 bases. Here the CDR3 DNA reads TGCGCCAGCAGCTCGGGACTCAATGAGGGACTAGCGGGAGAAGAGACCCAGTACTTC. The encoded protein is CASSSGLNEGLAGEETQYF.